The 13 T cell receptor beta chains below all came from one sample that was sequenced in a study of OX40 agonist ivuxolimab in advanced cancers. Measured with immunoSEQ multiplex PCR; TCRdb has only the in-frame clones, and not every one. The sample yields about 35,000 clones, 92% seen once. Material: CD4+ or CD8+ T cells sorted from blood, obtained in a trial of the OX40 agonist ivuxolimab. The receptors derive from an adult with an advanced solid tumor such as melanoma, head and neck, liver or kidney cancer.

In nucleotides, the CDR3 is TGTGCCAGCAGCTTAGAGTTCGGGGCCCCTCGAGGGAATACGCAGTATTTT. Amino acid sequence: CASSLEFGAPRGNTQYF. The V call is TRBV7-2, the J call TRBJ2-3, with D tentatively TRBD1 or TRBD2 (5 bases each). The CDR3 totals 17 residues. The germline V and J ends were trimmed by 1 base and 7 bases, with 21 bases remaining between them. CDR1 is SGHTA and CDR2 is FQGNSA in the germline V gene.

The V call is TRBV6-5, the J call TRBJ1-2, with TRBD1 matching over 7 bases. V was clipped by 0 bases and J by 5 bases; unmatched bases: 6. The CDR3 is made up of 15 amino acids. Germline V gene lookup returns CDR1 MNHEY and CDR2 SVGAGI. DNA for the CDR3: TGTGCCAGCAGTTACTCGACAGGGATGGGATATGGCTACACCTTC. As protein: CASSYSTGMGYGYTF.

CDR3 protein: CASSGGQGLNYGYTF. CDR3 coding DNA: TGTGCCAGCAGCGGGGGACAGGGGTTGAACTATGGCTACACCTTC. This chain links TRBV9 with TRBJ1-2; 10 nucleotides match TRBD1. The CDR3 has 15 residues. J was trimmed by 2 bases and V by 3 bases; bases with no gene match: 4. Per the germline V gene, CDR1 is SGDLS and CDR2 is YYNGEE.

This chain's CDR3 is CASSLGGTDTQYF. CDR3 DNA: TGTGCCAGCAGCCTAGGGGGCACAGATACGCAGTATTTT. V is TRBV7-9 and J is TRBJ2-3; weak D call: TRBD1 (5 bases). Germline CDR1 SEHNR, CDR2 FQNEAQ (reference sequence). Between the trimmed V and J ends, which lost 5 bases and 1 base, there was a span of 7 bases. CDR3 length: 13 residues.

This clone was found a few times. The chain has TRBV13 and TRBJ2-7; 7 bases align to TRBD1. The V gene end was trimmed by 4 bases and the J gene end by 2 bases; junction bases not matched to a gene: 17. Germline V gives CDR1 PRHDT, CDR2 FYEKMQ (reference sequence). There are 18 residues in the CDR3. The CDR3 protein is CASSSRRGDRVLPYEQYF. The CDR3 DNA is TGTGCCAGCAGCTCAAGACGCGGCGACAGGGTCCTGCCCTACGAGCAGTACTTC. Based on the CDR3 plus reference TRBV13 and TRBJ2-7, the full variable domain is AAGVIQSPRHLIKEKRETATLKCYPIPRHDTVYWYQQGPGQDPQFLISFYEKMQSDKGSIPDRFSAQQFSDYHSELNMSSLELGDSALYFCASSSRRGDRVLPYEQYFGPGTRLTVT.

The gene calls are TRBV7-9 and TRBJ1-2, with 8 bases matching TRBD1. V shed 4 bases and J 8 bases; nucleotides not matched to a gene: 9. CDR3 length: 14 residues. CDR1 and CDR2 (germline): SEHNR, FQNEAQ (reference sequence). CDR3 bases: TGTGCCAGCAGCTCCTCCGGGACAGGATACGGCTACACCTTC. Its protein product is CASSSSGTGYGYTF.

This clone was recorded once. The V call is TRBV4-2, the J call TRBJ2-7, with 7 bases fitting TRBD2. V was clipped by 3 bases and J by 3 bases; unmatched bases: 2. The CDR3 contains 13 residues. Germline V lookup: CDR1 LGHNA, CDR2 YNFKEQ. The DNA for the CDR3 is TGTGCCAGCAGCCACGGCGGGGGCTACGAGCAGTACTTC. This codes for CASSHGGGYEQYF.

The chain carries TRBV4-1 and TRBJ2-1, with TRBD2 as a possible D gene (5 bases). The CDR3 consists of 14 residues. The V end was cut by 6 bases, the J end by 6 bases, with 15 bases between. The germline V gene encodes CDR1 MGHRA and CDR2 YSYEKL. The CDR3 sequence is CASRLLSGTNEQFF. The CDR3, as DNA: TGCGCCAGCAGGCTCTTAAGCGGAACCAATGAGCAGTTCTTC.

This chain joins TRBV13 and TRBJ2-7; 12 nucleotides align to TRBD2. The CDR3 is 18 amino acids. The ends lost 5 bases at V and 0 bases at J; junction bases unmatched: 11. Per the germline V gene, CDR1 is PRHDT and CDR2 is FYEKMQ (reference sequence). The CDR3 loop is CASSPGLAGSNISYEQYF. In DNA, the CDR3 is TGTGCCAGCAGCCCCGGACTAGCGGGATCAAACATCTCCTACGAGCAGTACTTC.

V and J are TRBV28 and TRBJ2-7; no reliable D call. The CDR3 totals 12 residues. V was cut by 6 bases and J by 2 bases, with 8 bases left in between. The V gene's germline CDR1 is MDHEN and CDR2 SYDVKM. The CDR3 reads CASSPGPYEQYF. DNA of the CDR3: TGTGCCAGCAGCCCAGGACCCTACGAGCAGTACTTC.

This chain uses TRBV4-2 with TRBJ2-2, with D hard to call. Germline CDR1 and CDR2: LGHNA and YNFKEQ. Trimming took 0 bases from V and 1 from J, leaving 6 bases between them. The CDR3 consists of 15 residues. The CDR3 sequence is CASSQDWENTGELFF. The CDR3 coding sequence is TGTGCCAGCAGCCAAGATTGGGAGAACACCGGGGAGCTGTTTTTT.

The V and J genes are TRBV9 and TRBJ2-1; 14 positions match TRBD2. Germline trimming cut 1 base from V and 7 bases from J; bases unmatched to any gene: 4. Looked up from germline, CDR1 is SGDLS and CDR2 is YYNGEE. The CDR3 loop spans 16 amino acids. The CDR3 region has the DNA TGTGCCAGCAGCGTACCGGGACTAGCGGGAGTAAATGAGCAGTTCTTC. It encodes CASSVPGLAGVNEQFF.

In DNA, the CDR3 is TGTGCCAGCAGTTTGGGACCCCCAGGGGACTATGGCTACACCTTC. Translated: CASSLGPPGDYGYTF. The genes are TRBV28 and TRBJ1-2; D possibly corresponds to TRBD1 (6 bases). Germline V CDR1 and CDR2: MDHEN, SYDVKM. V was cut by 3 bases and J by 3 bases, with 14 bases left in between. The CDR3 consists of 15 residues.